The next 2 T cell receptor beta chains were all read from a single sample in a study of blood T cell repertoires in COVID-19. Clones were sequenced by immunoSEQ multiplex PCR, and TCRdb holds only the in-frame ones, with some missing. The sample consists of tens of thousands of clones, about four fifths of them appearing once. Sequenced material: peripheral blood. All receptors derive from a woman in her sixties with acute or convalescent COVID-19.

The rearrangement links TRBV6-5 to TRBJ1-2; 7 bases fit TRBD1. The CDR3 has 13 amino acids. Germline CDR1 reads MNHEY; CDR2 reads SVGAGI. The V segment lost 10 bases and the J segment 8 bases; nucleotides outside the gene matches: 13. CDR3 region: CATNNRGPGGYTF. In DNA, the CDR3 is TGTGCCACTAATAACAGGGGCCCTGGAGGCTACACCTTC.

This chain connects TRBV7-9 to TRBJ1-2, with unresolved D. Between the trimmed V and J ends, which lost 5 bases and 7 bases, there was a span of 17 bases. The CDR3 length is 14 residues. Looked up from germline, CDR1 is SEHNR and CDR2 is FQNEAQ (reference sequence). CDR3 amino acids: CASSPQRVVGGYTF. CDR3 nucleotide sequence: TGTGCCAGCAGCCCCCAACGGGTAGTGGGTGGCTACACCTTC.